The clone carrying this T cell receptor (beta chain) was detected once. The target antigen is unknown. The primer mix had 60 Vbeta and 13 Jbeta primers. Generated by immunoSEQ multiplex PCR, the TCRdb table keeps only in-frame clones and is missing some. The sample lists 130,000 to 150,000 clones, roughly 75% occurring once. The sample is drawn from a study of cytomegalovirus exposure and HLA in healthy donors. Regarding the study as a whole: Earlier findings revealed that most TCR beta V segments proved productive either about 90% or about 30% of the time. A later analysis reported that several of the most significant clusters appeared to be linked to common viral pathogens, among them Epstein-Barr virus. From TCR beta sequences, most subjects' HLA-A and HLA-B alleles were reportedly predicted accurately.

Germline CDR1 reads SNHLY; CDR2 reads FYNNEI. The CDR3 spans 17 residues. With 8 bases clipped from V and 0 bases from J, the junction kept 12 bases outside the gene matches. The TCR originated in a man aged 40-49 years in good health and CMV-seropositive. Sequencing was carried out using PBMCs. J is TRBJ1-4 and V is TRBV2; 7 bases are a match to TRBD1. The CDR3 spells CASAETGRTATNEKLFF. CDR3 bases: TGTGCCAGCGCGGAGACAGGGCGGACTGCAACTAATGAAAAACTGTTTTTT.